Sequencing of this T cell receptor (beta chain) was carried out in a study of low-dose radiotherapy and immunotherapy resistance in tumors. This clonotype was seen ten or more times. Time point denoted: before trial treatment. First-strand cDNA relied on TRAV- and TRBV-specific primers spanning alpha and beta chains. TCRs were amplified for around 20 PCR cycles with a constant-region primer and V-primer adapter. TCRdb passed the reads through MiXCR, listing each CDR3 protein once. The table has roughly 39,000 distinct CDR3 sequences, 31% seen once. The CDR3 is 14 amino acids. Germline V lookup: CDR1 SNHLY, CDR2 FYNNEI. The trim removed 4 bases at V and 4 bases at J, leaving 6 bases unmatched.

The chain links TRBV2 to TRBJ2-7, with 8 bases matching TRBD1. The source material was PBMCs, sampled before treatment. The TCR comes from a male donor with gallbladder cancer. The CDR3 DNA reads TGTGCCAGCAGTGCCGGGACAGGATTTTACGAGCAGTACTTC. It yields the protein CASSAGTGFYEQYF. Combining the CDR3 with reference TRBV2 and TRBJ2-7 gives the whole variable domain EPEVTQTPSHQVTQMGQEVILRCVPISNHLYFYWYRQILGQKVEFLVSFYNNEISEKSEIFDDQFSVERPDGSNFTLKIRSTKLEDSAMYFCASSAGTGFYEQYFGPGTRLTVT.